This is a list of T cell receptor beta chains from one sample in a study of shared clonotypes between healthy human individuals. The protocol was immunoSEQ multiplex PCR, while the TCRdb copy is restricted to in-frame clones and leaves out a portion. The data contain some 2 million clones, approximately 94% of them singletons. Material: naive CD8+ T cells sorted from blood. The receptors shown here come from a young man in good health. CDR3s leave out the opening cysteine and the closing phenylalanine or tryptophan. Each record gives: D gene, V gene, J gene, CDR3 protein. A D gene is named only where the DNA matches it firmly.

TRBD1,TRBV19,TRBJ1-2,ASSIEATGSYGYT
TRBD1,TRBV9,TRBJ2-7,ASSAGQGSSYEQY
TRBD1,TRBV5-6,TRBJ1-6,ASSTGTGVLH
TRBD2,TRBV4-3,TRBJ2-7,ASSQGLAGYEQY
-,TRBV5-4,TRBJ2-7,ASSFRGQGEQY
-,TRBV19,TRBJ1-2,ASSMSLLYGYT
-,TRBV7-9,TRBJ1-2,ASSLSGSIYGYT
TRBD2,TRBV4-2,TRBJ2-1,ASRARSSGGFGNEQF
-,TRBV29-1,TRBJ1-1,SVSGSWNREWTEAF
TRBD1,TRBV5-6,TRBJ2-5,ASSWGPGQQETQY
TRBD2,TRBV4-3,TRBJ2-1,ASSQAAGGGNEQF
-,TRBV6-1,TRBJ2-7,ASSGTSLKTYEQY
TRBD2,TRBV7-8,TRBJ2-1,ASSFSGRSVGNEQF
TRBD1,TRBV4-3,TRBJ2-2,ASSQGSRQGTNTGELF
TRBD1,TRBV14,TRBJ2-5,ASSQGVDRVWSGQETQY
-,TRBV2,TRBJ2-2,ANRDHYTGELF
-,TRBV5-6,TRBJ2-1,ASSLDSPYNEQF
TRBD2,TRBV6-6,TRBJ2-1,ASLPGLAGVNEQF
-,TRBV10-3,TRBJ1-1,AISGRGLIGAF
-,TRBV6-4,TRBJ2-5,ASSDSASVGETQY
-,TRBV7-9,TRBJ2-1,ASSSSGSDYNEQF
-,TRBV2,TRBJ2-4,ASSVDPTKNIQY
TRBD1,TRBV5-1,TRBJ2-5,ASSPYRGIIETQY
-,TRBV4-1,TRBJ2-2,ASSQVLGPNTGELF
TRBD1,TRBV11-3,TRBJ2-7,ASSPGTGKSYEQY
-,TRBV9,TRBJ2-5,ASSSEETQY
TRBD1,TRBV19,TRBJ1-5,ASSDRDRGNQPQH
-,TRBV27,TRBJ1-5,ASSPQGSNQPQH
TRBD2,TRBV27,TRBJ2-7,ASSLYGGGTYEQY
-,TRBV5-4,TRBJ1-1,ASSLIGESTEAF
-,TRBV11-2,TRBJ2-5,ASSPGQETQY
TRBD2,TRBV10-3,TRBJ2-7,AISEPGTSGGYEQY
-,TRBV5-1,TRBJ1-2,ASSLRLAPEVYGYT
TRBD1,TRBV7-9,TRBJ1-5,ASSLGTGGNQPQH
TRBD2,TRBV12-5,TRBJ2-2,ASGLVLAGRTGELF
-,TRBV9,TRBJ1-1,ASSVAPGVVYGTEAF
-,TRBV4-2,TRBJ2-1,ASSQELGFDNEQF
-,TRBV7-9,TRBJ2-7,ASSWTGEQY
TRBD1,TRBV13,TRBJ2-2,ASSSTGTGGIGELF
TRBD1,TRBV13,TRBJ1-1,ASSGGQGNTEAF
TRBD2,TRBV7-7,TRBJ2-1,ASSPGLAGSNEQF
-,TRBV18,TRBJ1-1,ASSPAGRYTEAF
TRBD2,TRBV2,TRBJ2-7,ASLGTSGLYEQY